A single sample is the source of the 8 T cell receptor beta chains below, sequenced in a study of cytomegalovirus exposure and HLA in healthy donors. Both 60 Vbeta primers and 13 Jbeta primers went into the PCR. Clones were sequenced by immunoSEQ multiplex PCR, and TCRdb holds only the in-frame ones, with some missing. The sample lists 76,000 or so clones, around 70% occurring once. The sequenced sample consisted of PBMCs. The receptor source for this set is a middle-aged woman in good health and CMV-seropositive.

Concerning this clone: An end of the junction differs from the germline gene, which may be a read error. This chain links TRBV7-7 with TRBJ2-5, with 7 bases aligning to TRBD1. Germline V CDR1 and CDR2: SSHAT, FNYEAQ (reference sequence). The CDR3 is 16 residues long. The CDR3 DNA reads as TGTGCTAGCAGCTTAGGGGGCGCAATAGGGGTGGAGACCCAGTACTTC. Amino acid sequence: CASSLGGAIGVETQYF. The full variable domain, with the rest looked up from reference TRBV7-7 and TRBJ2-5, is GAGVSQSPRYKVTKRGQDVTLRCDPISSHATLYWYQQALGQGPEFLTYFNYEAQPDKSGLPSDRFSAERPEGSISTLTIQRTEQRDSAMYRCASSLGGAIGVETQYFGPGTRLLVL.

The CDR3, as DNA: TGTGCCAGCAGTTTATTGACTAGCGGGAGCCACGAGCAGTACTTC. Translating gives CASSLLTSGSHEQYF. This chain links TRBV28 with TRBJ2-7, with 12 nucleotides matching TRBD2. Germline-derived CDR1 and CDR2 are MDHEN and SYDVKM. V lost 1 base to trimming and J lost 5 bases; unmatched junction nucleotides: 3. The CDR3 is made up of 15 amino acids.

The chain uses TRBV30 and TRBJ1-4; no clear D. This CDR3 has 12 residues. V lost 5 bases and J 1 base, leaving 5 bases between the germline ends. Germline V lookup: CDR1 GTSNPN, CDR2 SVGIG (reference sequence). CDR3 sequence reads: CAWSVTNEKLFF. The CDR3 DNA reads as TGTGCCTGGTCTGTAACTAATGAAAAACTGTTTTTT.

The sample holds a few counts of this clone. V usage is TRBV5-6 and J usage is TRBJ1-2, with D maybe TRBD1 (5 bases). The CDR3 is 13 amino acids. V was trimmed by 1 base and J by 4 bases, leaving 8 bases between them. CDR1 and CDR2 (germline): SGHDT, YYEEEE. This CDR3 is CASSLHRSYGYTF. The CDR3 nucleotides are TGTGCCAGCAGCTTGCACAGGAGCTATGGCTACACCTTC.

The CDR3 sequence: CASKEGTGELYEQYF. CDR3 nucleotides: TGTGCCAGCAAGGAAGGGACAGGGGAATTGTACGAGCAGTACTTC. This rearrangement joins TRBV21-1 to TRBJ2-7; the table names TRBD1, a call not compared with the DNA. TRBV21-1 is given as a pseudogene. The CDR3 is 15 residues long.

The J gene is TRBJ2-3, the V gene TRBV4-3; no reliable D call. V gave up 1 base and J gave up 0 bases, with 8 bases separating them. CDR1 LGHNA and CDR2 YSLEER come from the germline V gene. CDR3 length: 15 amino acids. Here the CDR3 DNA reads TGCGCCAGCAGCCAAGCCCTAACTAGCACAGATACGCAGTATTTT. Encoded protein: CASSQALTSTDTQYF.

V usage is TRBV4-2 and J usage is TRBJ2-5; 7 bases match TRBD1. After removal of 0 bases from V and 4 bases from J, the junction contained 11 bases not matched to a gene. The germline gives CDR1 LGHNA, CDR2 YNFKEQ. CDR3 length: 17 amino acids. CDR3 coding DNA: TGTGCCAGCAGCCAAGATCTCAGGCAGGGGGTAGGAGAGACCCAGTACTTC. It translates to CASSQDLRQGVGETQYF.

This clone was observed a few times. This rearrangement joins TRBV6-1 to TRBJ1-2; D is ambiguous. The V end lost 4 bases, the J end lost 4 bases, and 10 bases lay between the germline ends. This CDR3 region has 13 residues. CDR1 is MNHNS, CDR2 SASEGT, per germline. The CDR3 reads CASSGGSSYGYTF. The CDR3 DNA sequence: TGTGCCAGCAGTGGAGGGAGTTCCTATGGCTACACCTTC.